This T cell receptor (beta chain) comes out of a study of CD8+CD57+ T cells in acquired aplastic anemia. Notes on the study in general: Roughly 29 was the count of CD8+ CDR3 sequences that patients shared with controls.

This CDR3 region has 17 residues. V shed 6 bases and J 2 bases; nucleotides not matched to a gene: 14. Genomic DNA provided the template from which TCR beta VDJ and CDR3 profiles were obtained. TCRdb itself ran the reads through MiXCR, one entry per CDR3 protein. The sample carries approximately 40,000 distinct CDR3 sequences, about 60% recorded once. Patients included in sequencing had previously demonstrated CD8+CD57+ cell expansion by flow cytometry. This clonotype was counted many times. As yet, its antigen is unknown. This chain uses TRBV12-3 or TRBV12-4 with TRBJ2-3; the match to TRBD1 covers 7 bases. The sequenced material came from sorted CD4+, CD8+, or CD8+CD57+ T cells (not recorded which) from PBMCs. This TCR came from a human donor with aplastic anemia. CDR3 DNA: TGTGCCAGCAGAGCCGGCCAGGGGGTCCCGCACACAGATACGCAGTATTTT. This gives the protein CASRAGQGVPHTDTQYF.